These 8 T cell receptor beta chains came from one sample sequenced in a study of CD8+CD57+ T cells in acquired aplastic anemia. Profiling of TCR beta VDJ combinations and CDR3 sequences used genomic DNA as template. Via MiXCR, TCRdb re-called the reads, giving one row per CDR3 protein. The sample contains approximately 200,000 distinct CDR3 sequences, approximately 60% of which appear only once. Sequencing input: sorted CD4+, CD8+, or CD8+CD57+ T cells (not recorded which) from PBMCs. These receptors originate from a human donor in good health.

This clonotype was observed once. The chain employs TRBV19 and TRBJ1-1; unclear D gene. This CDR3 comprises 13 residues. Germline values: CDR1 LNHDA, CDR2 SQIVND (reference sequence). The germline V and J ends were trimmed by 1 base and 4 bases, with 7 bases remaining between them. The CDR3 nucleotides read TGTGCCAGTAGTATAGTCAGAGGCACTGAAGCTTTCTTT. As protein: CASSIVRGTEAFF.

The CDR3, as DNA: TGCAGTGCTAGGACAGATACGCAGTATTTT. This codes for CSARTDTQYF. The chain couples TRBV20-1 to TRBJ2-3; D unresolved. The CDR3 loop spans 10 amino acids. The germline V gene has CDR1 DFQATT and CDR2 SNEGSKA (reference sequence). V was cut by 3 bases and J by 3 bases, with 1 base left in between.

V usage is TRBV2 and J usage is TRBJ1-1, with D perhaps TRBD1 (6 bases). The CDR3 length is 14 residues. Germline V CDR1 and CDR2: SNHLY, FYNNEI. V lost 7 bases to trimming and J lost 3 bases, with 15 bases between them. CDR3 loop: CASTFGGGDTEAFF. CDR3 in DNA: TGTGCCAGCACCTTCGGGGGGGGCGACACTGAAGCTTTCTTT.

This clonotype was picked up many times. This chain uses TRBV29-1 with TRBJ2-7; 9 nucleotides align to TRBD2. The CDR3 covers 16 residues. Per germline, CDR1 SQVTM and CDR2 ANQGSEA. The junction had 8 bases not matched to a gene; V was cut back by 0 bases and J by 2 bases. The CDR3 DNA reads as TGCAGCGTTGAAGATGATTCTAGCGGGAAGGCCTACGAGCAGTACTTC. Its translation is CSVEDDSSGKAYEQYF.

The CDR3 DNA reads TGTGCCAGCAGCCTGAGTGGGGACAGGGCCATGAATCAGTTCTTC. This sequence encodes CASSLSGDRAMNQFF. The chain has TRBV7-9 and TRBJ2-1; TRBD1 matches 9 bases. V dropped 5 bases and J dropped 13; count of bases not matched to a gene: 15. Germline-derived CDR1 and CDR2 are SEHNR and FQNEAQ (reference sequence). The CDR3 consists of 15 residues. Together with reference TRBV7-9 and TRBJ2-1, the CDR3 gives the full variable domain: DTGVSQNPRHKITKRGQNVTFRCDPISEHNRLYWYRQTLGQGPEFLTYFQNEAQLEKSRLLSDRFSAERPKGSFSTLEIQRTEQGDSAMYLCASSLSGDRAMNQFFGPGTRLTVL.

The V call is TRBV7-8, the J call TRBJ1-3; perhaps TRBD1 as D (6 bases). V was pared by 1 base and J by 2 bases, with 15 bases between. The CDR3 sequence is 17 residues long. Per the germline V gene, CDR1 is SGHVS and CDR2 is FQNEAQ. The CDR3, as DNA: TGTGCCAGCAGCTTAGGGTCTCAGGGGACTACTGGAAACACCATATATTTT. Translation gives CASSLGSQGTTGNTIYF.

On this clonotype itself: This is likely a read error, given that the CDR3 carries no conserved phenylalanine or tryptophan at its end. This rearrangement joins TRBV5-1 to TRBJ1-2, with 11 bases fitting TRBD1. The CDR3 spans 15 residues. Looked up from germline, CDR1 is SGHRS and CDR2 is YFSETQ. After removal of 4 bases from V and 5 bases from J, the junction contained 7 bases not matched to a gene. CDR3 bases: TGCGCCAGCAGCCTAATGGGACAGGGGGGTTATGGCTACACCCGC. Translation: CASSLMGQGGYGYTR.

V gene TRBV5-1 combines with J gene TRBJ2-7; D is unresolved. Germline values: CDR1 SGHRS, CDR2 YFSETQ. This CDR3 region has 13 residues. Deletions cut 4 bases from V and 5 bases from J, with 13 bases between. The CDR3 nucleotides read TGCGCCAGCAGCCTTGGACCTACACACGAGCAGTACTTC. Its translation: CASSLGPTHEQYF.